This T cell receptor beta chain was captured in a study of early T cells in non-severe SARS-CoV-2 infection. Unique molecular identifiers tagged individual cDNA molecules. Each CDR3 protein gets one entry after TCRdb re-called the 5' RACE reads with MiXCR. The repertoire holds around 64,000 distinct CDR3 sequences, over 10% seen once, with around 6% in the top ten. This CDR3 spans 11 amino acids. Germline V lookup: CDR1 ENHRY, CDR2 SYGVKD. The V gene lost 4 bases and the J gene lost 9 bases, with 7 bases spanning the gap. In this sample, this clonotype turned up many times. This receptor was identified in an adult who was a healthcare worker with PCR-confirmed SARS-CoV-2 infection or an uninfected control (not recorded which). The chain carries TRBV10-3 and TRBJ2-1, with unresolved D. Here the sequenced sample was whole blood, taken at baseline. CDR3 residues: CAISVMVEQFF. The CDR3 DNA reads TGTGCCATCAGTGTTATGGTTGAGCAGTTCTTC.